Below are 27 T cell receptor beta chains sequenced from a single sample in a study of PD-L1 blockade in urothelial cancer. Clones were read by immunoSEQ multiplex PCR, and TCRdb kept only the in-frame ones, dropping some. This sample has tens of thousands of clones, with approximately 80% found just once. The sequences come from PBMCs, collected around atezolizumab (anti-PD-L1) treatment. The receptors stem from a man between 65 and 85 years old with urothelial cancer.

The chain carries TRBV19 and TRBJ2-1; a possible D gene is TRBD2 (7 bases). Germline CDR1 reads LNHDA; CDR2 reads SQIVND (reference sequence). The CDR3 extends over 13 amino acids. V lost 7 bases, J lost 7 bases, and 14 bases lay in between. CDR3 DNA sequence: TGTGCCAGTAAGGGGGGGCCGGTGAATGAGCAGTTCTTC. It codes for CASKGGPVNEQFF.

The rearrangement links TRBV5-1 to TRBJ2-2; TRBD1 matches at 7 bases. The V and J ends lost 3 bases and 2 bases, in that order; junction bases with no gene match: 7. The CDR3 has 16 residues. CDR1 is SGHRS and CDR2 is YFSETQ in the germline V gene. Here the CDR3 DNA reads TGCGCCAGCAGCTCCCAGGTAGGGGGCAACACCGGGGAGCTGTTTTTT. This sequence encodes CASSSQVGGNTGELFF.

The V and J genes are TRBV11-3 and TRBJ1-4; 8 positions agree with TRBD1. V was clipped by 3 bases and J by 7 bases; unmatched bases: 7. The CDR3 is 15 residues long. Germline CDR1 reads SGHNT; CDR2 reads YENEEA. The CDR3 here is CASSLRGQGPEKLFF. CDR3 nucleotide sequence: TGTGCCAGCAGCTTGAGAGGACAGGGTCCTGAAAAACTGTTTTTT.

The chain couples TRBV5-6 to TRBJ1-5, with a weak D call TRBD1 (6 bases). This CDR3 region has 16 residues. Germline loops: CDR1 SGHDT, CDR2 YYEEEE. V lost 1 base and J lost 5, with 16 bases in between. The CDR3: CASSLKQGRTHQPQHF. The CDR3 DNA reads TGTGCCAGCAGCTTGAAACAGGGAAGGACCCATCAGCCCCAGCATTTT. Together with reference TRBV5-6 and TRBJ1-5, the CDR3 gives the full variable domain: DAGVTQSPTHLIKTRGQQVTLRCSPKSGHDTVSWYQQALGQGPQFIFQYYEEEERQRGNFPDRFSGHQFPNYSSELNVNALLLGDSALYLCASSLKQGRTHQPQHFGDGTRLSIL.

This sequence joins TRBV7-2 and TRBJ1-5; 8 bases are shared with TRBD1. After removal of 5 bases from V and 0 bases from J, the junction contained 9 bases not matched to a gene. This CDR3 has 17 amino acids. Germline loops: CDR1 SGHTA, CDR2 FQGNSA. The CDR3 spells CASSLDRGWNSNQPQHF. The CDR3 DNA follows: TGTGCCAGCAGCCTCGACAGGGGCTGGAATAGCAATCAGCCCCAGCATTTT.

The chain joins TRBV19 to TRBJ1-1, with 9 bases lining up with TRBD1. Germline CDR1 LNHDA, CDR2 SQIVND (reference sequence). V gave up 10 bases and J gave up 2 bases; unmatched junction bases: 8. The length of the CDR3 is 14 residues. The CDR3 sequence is CATRDRAGNTEAFF. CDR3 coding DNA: TGTGCCACCCGGGACAGGGCCGGAAACACTGAAGCTTTCTTT.

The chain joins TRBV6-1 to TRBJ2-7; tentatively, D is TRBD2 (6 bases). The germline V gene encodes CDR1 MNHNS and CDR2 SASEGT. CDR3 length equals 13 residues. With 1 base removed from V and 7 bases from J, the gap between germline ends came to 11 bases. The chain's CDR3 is CASSEGAAGEQYF. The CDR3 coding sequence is TGTGCCAGCAGTGAAGGAGCTGCGGGGGAGCAGTACTTC.

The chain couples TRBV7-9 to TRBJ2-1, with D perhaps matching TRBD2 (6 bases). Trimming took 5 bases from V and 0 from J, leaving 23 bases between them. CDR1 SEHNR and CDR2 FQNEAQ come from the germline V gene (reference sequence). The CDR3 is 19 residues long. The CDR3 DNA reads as TGTGCCAGCAGCCCGCCTTTTAGATGGACGGGAGCCTCCTACAATGAGCAGTTCTTC. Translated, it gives CASSPPFRWTGASYNEQFF.

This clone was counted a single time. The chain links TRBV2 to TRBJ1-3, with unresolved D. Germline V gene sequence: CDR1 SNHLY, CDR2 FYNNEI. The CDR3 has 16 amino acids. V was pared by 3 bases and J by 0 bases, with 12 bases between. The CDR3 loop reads CASSEVRINSGNTIYF. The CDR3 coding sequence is TGTGCCAGCAGTGAGGTCAGAATAAACTCTGGAAACACCATATATTTT.

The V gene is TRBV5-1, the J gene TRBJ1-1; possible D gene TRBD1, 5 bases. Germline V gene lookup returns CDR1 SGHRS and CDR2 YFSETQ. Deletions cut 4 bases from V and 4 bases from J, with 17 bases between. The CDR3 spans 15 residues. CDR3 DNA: TGCGCCAGCAGCAACCGCCGGCAGGGCGGCACTGAAGCTTTCTTT. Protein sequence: CASSNRRQGGTEAFF.

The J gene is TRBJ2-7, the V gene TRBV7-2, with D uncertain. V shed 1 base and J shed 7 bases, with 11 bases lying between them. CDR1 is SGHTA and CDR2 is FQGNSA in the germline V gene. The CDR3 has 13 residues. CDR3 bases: TGTGCCAGCAGCTTAGGTCAGAGGATGGAGCAGTACTTC. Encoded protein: CASSLGQRMEQYF.

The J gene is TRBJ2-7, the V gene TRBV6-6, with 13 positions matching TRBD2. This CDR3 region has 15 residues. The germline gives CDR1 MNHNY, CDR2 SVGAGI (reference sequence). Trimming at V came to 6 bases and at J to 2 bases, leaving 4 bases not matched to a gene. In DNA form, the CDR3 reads TGTGCCAGCAGCCCGGGACTAGCGGGGACCTACGAGCAGTACTTC. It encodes CASSPGLAGTYEQYF.

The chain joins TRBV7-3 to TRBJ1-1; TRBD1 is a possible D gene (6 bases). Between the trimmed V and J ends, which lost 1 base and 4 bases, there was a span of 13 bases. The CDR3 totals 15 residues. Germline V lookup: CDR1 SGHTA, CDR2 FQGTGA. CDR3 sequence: CASSLKAGAVTEAFF. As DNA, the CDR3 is TGTGCCAGCAGCTTAAAGGCAGGGGCGGTCACTGAAGCTTTCTTT.

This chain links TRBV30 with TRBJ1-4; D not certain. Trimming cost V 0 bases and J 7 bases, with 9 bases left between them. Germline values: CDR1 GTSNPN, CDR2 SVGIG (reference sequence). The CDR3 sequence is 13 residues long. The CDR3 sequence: CAWSVRSGEKLFF. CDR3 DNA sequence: TGTGCCTGGAGTGTACGCTCGGGTGAAAAACTGTTTTTT.

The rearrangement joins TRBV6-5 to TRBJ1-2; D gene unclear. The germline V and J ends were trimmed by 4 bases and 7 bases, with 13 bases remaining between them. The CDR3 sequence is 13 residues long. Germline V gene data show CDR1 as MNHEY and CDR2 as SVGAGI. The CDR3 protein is CASSSTSGFGYTF. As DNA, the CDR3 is TGTGCCAGCAGTTCAACCTCGGGGTTTGGCTACACCTTC.

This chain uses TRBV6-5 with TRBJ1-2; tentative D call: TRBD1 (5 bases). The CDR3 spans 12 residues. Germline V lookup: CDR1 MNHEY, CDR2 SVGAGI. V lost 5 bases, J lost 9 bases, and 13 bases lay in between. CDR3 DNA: TGTGCCAGCAGTCCACTCAGGGATAGCTACACCTTC. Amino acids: CASSPLRDSYTF.

This CDR3 reads CASSPPRAESNTEAFF. In nucleotides, the CDR3 is TGTGCCAGCAGCCCCCCCAGGGCAGAATCGAACACTGAAGCTTTCTTT. This rearrangement joins TRBV28 to TRBJ1-1; TRBD1 is a possible D gene (5 bases). The CDR3 is made up of 16 amino acids. The V gene's germline CDR1 is MDHEN and CDR2 SYDVKM. V gave up 6 bases and J gave up 1 base, with 18 bases separating them.

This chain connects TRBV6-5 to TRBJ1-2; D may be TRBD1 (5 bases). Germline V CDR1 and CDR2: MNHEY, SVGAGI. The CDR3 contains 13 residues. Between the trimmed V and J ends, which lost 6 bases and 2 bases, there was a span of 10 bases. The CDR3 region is CASSPGKNYGYTF. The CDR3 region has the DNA TGTGCCAGCAGCCCAGGGAAAAACTATGGCTACACCTTC.

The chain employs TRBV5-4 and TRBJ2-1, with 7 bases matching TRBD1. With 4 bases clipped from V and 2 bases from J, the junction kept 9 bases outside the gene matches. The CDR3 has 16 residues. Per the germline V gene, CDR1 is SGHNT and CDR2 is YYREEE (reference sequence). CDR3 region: CASSDQGTVTYNEQFF. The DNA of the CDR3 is TGTGCCAGCAGCGATCAAGGGACAGTCACCTACAATGAGCAGTTCTTC.

The CDR3 DNA sequence: TGTGCCAGCAGCAGTAGCGGGCAAGAGACCCAGTACTTC. Encoded protein: CASSSSGQETQYF. This chain joins TRBV9 and TRBJ2-5, with TRBD2 identical over 7 bases. The CDR3 totals 13 residues. V was clipped by 4 bases and J by 2 bases; unmatched bases: 2. Germline V CDR1 and CDR2: SGDLS, YYNGEE.

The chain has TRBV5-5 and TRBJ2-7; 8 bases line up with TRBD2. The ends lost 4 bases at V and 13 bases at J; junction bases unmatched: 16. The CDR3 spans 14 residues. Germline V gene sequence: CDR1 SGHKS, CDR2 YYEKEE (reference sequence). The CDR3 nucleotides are TGTGCCAGCAGCGAGCAAGTACTGCGGGGGGAGGGATACTTC. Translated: CASSEQVLRGEGYF.

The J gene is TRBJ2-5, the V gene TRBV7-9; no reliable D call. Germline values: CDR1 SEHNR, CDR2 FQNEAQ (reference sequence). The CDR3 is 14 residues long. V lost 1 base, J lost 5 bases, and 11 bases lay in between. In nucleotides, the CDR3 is TGTGCCAGCAGCTTAGTAGGAGCCGCGGAGACCCAGTACTTC. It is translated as CASSLVGAAETQYF.

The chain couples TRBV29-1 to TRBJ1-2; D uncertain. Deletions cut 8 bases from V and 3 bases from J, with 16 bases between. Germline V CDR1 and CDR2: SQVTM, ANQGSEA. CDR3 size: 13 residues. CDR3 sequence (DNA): TGCAGCATGTTGGGAGGTGATTACTATGGCTACACCTTC. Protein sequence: CSMLGGDYYGYTF.

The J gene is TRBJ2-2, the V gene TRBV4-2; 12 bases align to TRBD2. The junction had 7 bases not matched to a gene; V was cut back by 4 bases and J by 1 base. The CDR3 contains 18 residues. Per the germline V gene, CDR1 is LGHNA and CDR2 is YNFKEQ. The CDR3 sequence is CASSRRLAGEMNTGELFF. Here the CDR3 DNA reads TGTGCCAGCAGCCGGAGACTAGCGGGAGAGATGAACACCGGGGAGCTGTTTTTT.

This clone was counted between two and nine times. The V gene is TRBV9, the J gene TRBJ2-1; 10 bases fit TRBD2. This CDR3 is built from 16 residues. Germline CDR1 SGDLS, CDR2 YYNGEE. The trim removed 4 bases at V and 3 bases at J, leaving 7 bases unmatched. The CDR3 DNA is TGTGCCAGCAGCCCTACCGGACTAGCGGTCTACAATGAGCAGTTCTTC. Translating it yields CASSPTGLAVYNEQFF.

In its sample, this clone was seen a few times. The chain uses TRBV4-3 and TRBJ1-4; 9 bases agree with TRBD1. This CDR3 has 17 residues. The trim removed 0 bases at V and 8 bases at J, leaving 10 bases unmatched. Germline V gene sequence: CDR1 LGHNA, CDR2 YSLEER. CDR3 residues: CASSQDWSGTGPEKLFF. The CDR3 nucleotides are TGCGCCAGCAGCCAAGATTGGAGTGGGACAGGGCCCGAAAAACTGTTTTTT.

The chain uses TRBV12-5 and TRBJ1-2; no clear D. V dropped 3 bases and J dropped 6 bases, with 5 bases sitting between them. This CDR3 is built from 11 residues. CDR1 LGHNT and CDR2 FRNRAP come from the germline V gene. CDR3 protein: CASGFGDGYTF. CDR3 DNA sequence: TGTGCTAGTGGTTTTGGAGATGGCTACACCTTC. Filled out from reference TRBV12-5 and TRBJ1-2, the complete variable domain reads DARVTQTPRHKVTEMGQEVTMRCQPILGHNTVFWYRQTMMQGLELLAYFRNRAPLDDSGMPKDRFSAEMPDATLATLKIQPSEPRDSAVYFCASGFGDGYTFGSGTRLTVV.